Here is one T cell receptor beta chain with its context. Autoimmune disease history or systemic immunosuppression meant exclusion. The assay was immunoSEQ multiplex PCR, and TCRdb's table has in-frame clones only and misses some. The sample consists of more than 15,000 clones, 75% to 90% of them appearing once. With 1 base removed from V and 0 bases from J, the gap between germline ends came to 4 bases. CDR1 and CDR2 (germline): SEHNR, FQNEAQ (reference sequence). CDR3 length: 15 residues. The source of the sample is a study of OX40 agonist ivuxolimab in advanced cancers. At the level of the study: Intravenous ivuxolimab was administered to patients every 2 weeks at 0.01 to 10 mg/kg. Earlier treatment with anti-PD-1, anti-PD-L1 or anti-CTLA-4 was permitted, and around 43% had received some. People in dose escalation had one of these cancers: hepatocellular carcinoma, melanoma, renal cell or head and neck cancer.

The chain has TRBV7-9 and TRBJ2-6, with D unresolved. The sequencing used CD4+ or CD8+ T cells sorted from blood, collected in a trial of the OX40 agonist ivuxolimab. The sequence was collected from an adult with an advanced solid tumor such as melanoma, head and neck, liver or kidney cancer. As DNA, the CDR3 is TGTGCCAGCAGCTTAGGGGTCTCTGGGGCCAACGTCCTGACTTTC. Translating gives CASSLGVSGANVLTF. The whole variable domain, filled in from reference TRBV7-9 and TRBJ2-6, reads DTGVSQNPRHKITKRGQNVTFRCDPISEHNRLYWYRQTLGQGPEFLTYFQNEAQLEKSRLLSDRFSAERPKGSFSTLEIQRTEQGDSAMYLCASSLGVSGANVLTFGAGSRLTVL.